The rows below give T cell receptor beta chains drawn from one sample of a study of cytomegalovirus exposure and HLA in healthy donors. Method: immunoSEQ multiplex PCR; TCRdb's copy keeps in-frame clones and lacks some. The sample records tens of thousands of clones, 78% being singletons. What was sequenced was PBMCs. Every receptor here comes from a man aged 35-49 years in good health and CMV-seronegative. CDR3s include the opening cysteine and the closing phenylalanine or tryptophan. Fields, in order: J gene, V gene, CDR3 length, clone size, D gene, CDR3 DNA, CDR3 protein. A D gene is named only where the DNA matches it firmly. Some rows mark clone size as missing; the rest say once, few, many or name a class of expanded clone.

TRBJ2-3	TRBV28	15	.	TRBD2	TGTGCCAGCAGTCCCCCCGGGACTAGCGGGTTTTCGCAGTATTTT	CASSPPGTSGFSQYF
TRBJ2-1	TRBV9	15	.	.	TGTGCCAGCAGCGTAGCGCTGGCCCTAGACAATGAGCAGTTCTTC	CASSVALALDNEQFF
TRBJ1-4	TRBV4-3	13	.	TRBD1	TGCGCCAGCAGGGGTCAGGGGGAGGAAAAACTGTTTTTT	CASRGQGEEKLFF
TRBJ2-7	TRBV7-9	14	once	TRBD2	TGTGCCAGCAGCCCTGGGACTAGCGTCGCCGAGCAGTACTTC	CASSPGTSVAEQYF
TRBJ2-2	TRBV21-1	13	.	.	TGTGCCAGCACCAACCCTTCCGAGGGGGAGCTGTTTTTT	CASTNPSEGELFF
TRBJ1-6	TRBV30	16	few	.	TGTGCCTGGAGTGTACCGAGAGACAGCTATAATTCACCCCTCCACTTT	CAWSVPRDSYNSPLHF
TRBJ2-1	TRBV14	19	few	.	TGTGCCAGCAGTCAACCGGGACTGCATCCCCAGAGCTCCTACAATGAGCAGTTCTTC	CASSQPGLHPQSSYNEQFF
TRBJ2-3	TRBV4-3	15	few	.	TGCGCCAGCAGCCAAGCCCCGGACAGTGCAGATACGCAGTATTTT	CASSQAPDSADTQYF
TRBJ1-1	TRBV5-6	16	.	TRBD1	TGTGCCAGCAGCTTAGGGGACAGGGTATCGAACACTGAAGCTTTCTTT	CASSLGDRVSNTEAFF
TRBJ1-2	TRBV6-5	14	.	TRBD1	TGTGCCAGCAGACCCACAGGGGGCGGCTATGGCTACACCTTC	CASRPTGGGYGYTF
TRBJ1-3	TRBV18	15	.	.	TGTGCCAGCTCACCCACAGGAGACTCTGGAAACACCATATATTTT	CASSPTGDSGNTIYF
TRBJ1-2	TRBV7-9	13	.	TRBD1	TGTGCCAGCATTAACAGGGGGCTGGATGGCTACACCTTC	CASINRGLDGYTF
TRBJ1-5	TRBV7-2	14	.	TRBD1	TGTGCCAGCAGCTTTCGGGACAGGGGCCAGCCCCAGCATTTT	CASSFRDRGQPQHF
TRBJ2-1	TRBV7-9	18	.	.	TGTGCCAGCAGCGGTGTTTCGGCTAGCCCCAGCTCCTACAATGAGCAGTTCTTC	CASSGVSASPSSYNEQFF
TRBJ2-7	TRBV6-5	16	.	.	TGTGCCAGCAGTTACTCGTATTCTAGGATCGGGAACGAGCAGTACTTC	CASSYSYSRIGNEQYF
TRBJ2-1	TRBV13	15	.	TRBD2	TGTGCCAGCCGAAGGTCGGGGGGGCCGAACAATGAGCAGTTCTTC	CASRRSGGPNNEQFF
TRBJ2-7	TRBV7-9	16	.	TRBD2	TGTGCCAGCAGTACCGGGGGGGCGGGAGCCTACCACGAGCAGTACTTC	CASSTGGAGAYHEQYF
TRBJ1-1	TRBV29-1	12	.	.	TGCAGCGTTGTGTACACCAGCACTGAAGCTTTCTTT	CSVVYTSTEAFF